This T cell receptor beta chain was documented in a study of blood T cell repertoires in COVID-19. For the study at large: The United States, Italy and Spain were the sources of the acute and convalescent COVID-19 samples.

Seattle participants joined during active infection and were tracked over time. The CDR3 loop spans 15 amino acids. CDR1 SSHAT and CDR2 FNYEAQ come from the germline V gene (reference sequence). Produced via immunoSEQ multiplex PCR; TCRdb's table is partial and in-frame only. The table records more than 300,000 clones, over 75% of them present only once. This clone occurred once. Germline and junction disagree at one end, which may indicate a read error. The chain employs TRBV7-7 and TRBJ2-5, with TRBD2 matching 14 bases. This receptor was identified in a woman aged 25 to 39 with COVID-19, enrolled during active disease. Sequences were obtained from peripheral blood. CDR3 bases: TGTGCTAGCAGCTGGGGACTAGCGGGAGCAGAGACCCAGTACTTC. Translation: CASSWGLAGAETQYF. Full variable domain (rest looked up from reference TRBV7-7 and TRBJ2-5): GAGVSQSPRYKVTKRGQDVTLRCDPISSHATLYWYQQALGQGPEFLTYFNYEAQPDKSGLPSDRFSAERPEGSISTLTIQRTEQRDSAMYRCASSWGLAGAETQYFGPGTRLLVL.